This T cell receptor beta chain was captured in a study of blood T cell repertoires in COVID-19. Turning to the study itself: Some COVID-19 samples were acute and others convalescent; all came from the United States, Italy and Spain. Sample material is recorded as cDNA or gDNA derived from T cells, B-cell-depleted T cells, or PBMCs.

Methods used by the authors: Estimation of nucleated cell counts relied on the amplification of reference gene primers. TCRdb's table, derived via immunoSEQ multiplex PCR, lists solely in-frame clones and lacks some. The DNA was the basis for D and trimming; V, J and clone size are from that table. The data show fewer than 150,000 clones, around nine tenths seen once. CDR3 length equals 15 residues. The V gene's germline CDR1 is MNHEY and CDR2 SVGAGI. This clone was recorded a few times. The junction does not match germline at one end; this may be a read error. The receptor's source is a woman aged 35 to 49 with acute or convalescent COVID-19. V is TRBV6-5 and J is TRBJ1-1, with D maybe TRBD1 (6 bases). The sequenced sample was peripheral blood. CDR3 nucleotide sequence: TGTGCCAGCAGAGACCTCAGCACAGGGAACGCTGAAGCTTTCTTT. Translating gives CASRDLSTGNAEAFF.